A single sample is the source of the 3 T cell receptor beta chains below, sequenced in a study of blood T cell repertoires in COVID-19. Clones were sequenced by immunoSEQ multiplex PCR, and TCRdb holds only the in-frame ones, with some missing. Of some 200,000 clones listed, roughly 84% were seen once; the top ten hold about 2.1%. The sample consisted of peripheral blood. These receptors all stem from a woman in her sixties or seventies with acute or convalescent COVID-19.

The chain employs TRBV5-4 and TRBJ2-7, with a tentative D call TRBD2 (6 bases). CDR3 length: 15 residues. Germline V gives CDR1 SGHNT, CDR2 YYREEE (reference sequence). Deletions cut 1 base from V and 4 bases from J, with 15 bases between. The CDR3 sequence is CASSLLPTGDYEQYF. CDR3 nucleotide sequence: TGTGCCAGCAGCTTGCTCCCGACGGGGGATTACGAGCAGTACTTC.

The rearrangement joins TRBV28 to TRBJ2-7; possible D gene TRBD1, 6 bases. CDR1 and CDR2 from the germline V gene are MDHEN and SYDVKM. CDR3 length: 15 residues. V lost 6 bases and J 5 bases, leaving 20 bases between the germline ends. The CDR3 region is CASRIYRDIEDEQYF. DNA for the CDR3: TGTGCCAGCAGAATATACCGGGACATTGAGGACGAGCAGTACTTC.

V usage is TRBV10-3 and J usage is TRBJ1-2; no reliable D call. This CDR3 is built from 12 residues. Germline loops: CDR1 ENHRY, CDR2 SYGVKD. V lost 0 bases, J lost 8 bases, and 7 bases lay in between. The CDR3 nucleotides are TGTGCCATCAGTGAGTCACAGAGAGGCTACACCTTC. It specifies CAISESQRGYTF.